Detailed here is one TCR beta chain. Its specificity is unknown. This entry comes from a study of T cells in tumors after PD-1 blockade. Study overall: Excluded were patients with checkpoint blockade, immunosuppressants, or radiotherapy or other anti-cancer therapy within 4 weeks.

The CDR3 extends over 13 amino acids. Trimming left V 0 bases short and J 9 bases short, with 11 bases between. Looked up from germline, CDR1 is SEHNR and CDR2 is FQNEAQ (reference sequence). Clones were read by immunoSEQ multiplex PCR, and TCRdb kept only the in-frame ones, dropping some. The sample has under 75,000 clones, around 72% seen once. Study-level findings and limits: Around two fifths of tumor TCR clonotypes were also found in blood.

The TCR sequence derives from a human donor with basal cell carcinoma. This specimen was PBMCs, taken after anti-PD-1 treatment. The chain is built from TRBV7-9 and TRBJ1-1; the D is unclear. CDR3 DNA: TGTGCCAGCAGCTTAGCCGGGAGATCTAAAGCTTTCTTT. Encoded protein: CASSLAGRSKAFF.